One sample yielded the 29 T cell receptor beta chains listed below, sequenced in a study of cytomegalovirus exposure and HLA in healthy donors. PCR involved 60 Vbeta and 13 Jbeta primers. Repertoires were generated with immunoSEQ multiplex PCR, while TCRdb's copy carries only in-frame clones and drops some. The ten most abundant clones cover roughly 1.1% of a sample with around 200,000 clones. The sample consisted of PBMCs. The receptors stem from a girl aged 2-9 years in good health and CMV-seropositive.

V is TRBV30 and J is TRBJ1-2; no reliable D call. The CDR3 sequence is 13 residues long. Between the trimmed V and J ends, which lost 1 base and 3 bases, there was a span of 9 bases. Germline lookup yields CDR1 GTSNPN and CDR2 SVGIG (reference sequence). The CDR3 protein is CAWSGYSYYGYTF. The CDR3 coding sequence is TGTGCCTGGAGTGGGTACAGTTACTATGGCTACACCTTC.

The chain uses TRBV28 and TRBJ1-5; weak D call: TRBD1 (6 bases). V lost 3 bases and J 2 bases, leaving 14 bases between the germline ends. CDR3 length equals 16 residues. Germline V gene data show CDR1 as MDHEN and CDR2 as SYDVKM. This CDR3 is CASSFQQGMGNQPQHF. CDR3 DNA sequence: TGTGCCAGCAGTTTCCAACAGGGAATGGGCAATCAGCCCCAGCATTTT.

The rearrangement links TRBV5-1 to TRBJ2-5; D might be TRBD1 (6 bases). This CDR3 contains 14 residues. CDR1 is SGHRS and CDR2 is YFSETQ in the germline V gene. V gave up 5 bases and J gave up 2 bases, with 13 bases separating them. The CDR3 protein is CASSPGQLQETQYF. CDR3 nucleotide sequence: TGCGCCAGCAGTCCAGGACAGCTACAAGAGACCCAGTACTTC.

This chain uses TRBV5-1 with TRBJ2-7; 9 nucleotides align to TRBD1. Losses at the gene ends were 7 bases for V and 7 bases for J; bases not matched to a gene: 3. The germline gives CDR1 SGHRS, CDR2 YFSETQ. The CDR3 sequence is 11 residues long. The CDR3 coding sequence is TGCGCCAGCCAAGGGACAGGGGAGCAGTACTTC. Residues: CASQGTGEQYF.

This chain links TRBV5-4 with TRBJ1-2; 8 bases map to TRBD1. Per the germline V gene, CDR1 is SGHNT and CDR2 is YYREEE (reference sequence). The CDR3 runs to 13 residues. V lost 3 bases and J lost 8; bases outside the gene matches: 6. The CDR3 reads CASSSLDREGYTF. CDR3 nucleotides: TGTGCCAGCAGCTCCCTGGACAGGGAAGGCTACACCTTC.

CDR3: CASSSPAGSPNEQFF. CDR3 sequence (DNA): TGTGCCAGCAGTTCACCAGCGGGAAGTCCCAATGAGCAGTTCTTC. The chain joins TRBV27 to TRBJ2-1, with 7 bases fitting TRBD2. V lost 4 bases and J lost 6; bases outside the gene matches: 9. Germline V CDR1 and CDR2: MNHEY, SMNVEV (reference sequence). CDR3 length equals 15 residues.

This chain joins TRBV27 and TRBJ2-1, with 7 bases identical to TRBD2. V shed 7 bases, J shed 0 bases, and the junction held 15 bases outside the gene matches. Germline V CDR1 and CDR2: MNHEY, SMNVEV (reference sequence). The CDR3 loop spans 18 amino acids. The CDR3 DNA sequence: TGTGCCAGCACTTGGGGGGGTTTGCGGGCCGGCTCCTACAATGAGCAGTTCTTC. This codes for CASTWGGLRAGSYNEQFF.

CDR3 nucleotide sequence: TGCAGCGTGGATAGCAGGGGGACCTACAATGAGCAGTTCTTC. It yields the protein CSVDSRGTYNEQFF. The J gene is TRBJ2-1, the V gene TRBV29-1; TRBD1 agrees at 7 bases. CDR3 length: 14 amino acids. CDR1 is SQVTM, CDR2 ANQGSEA, per germline. Trimming took 6 bases from V and 2 from J; bases not matched to a gene: 7.

The gene calls are TRBV11-2 and TRBJ2-3; 9 bases match TRBD2. Germline-derived CDR1 and CDR2 are SGHAT and FQNNGV. This CDR3 region has 17 residues. The V segment lost 1 base and the J segment 3 bases; nucleotides outside the gene matches: 8. In DNA, the CDR3 is TGTGCCAGCAGCTTAGGACTCTGGCGGGAGGGGACAGATACGCAGTATTTT. Translated: CASSLGLWREGTDTQYF.

The chain has TRBV28 and TRBJ2-7, with 13 bases matching TRBD2. Germline CDR1 and CDR2: MDHEN and SYDVKM. This CDR3 is 14 amino acids long. Trimming took 7 bases from V and 6 from J; bases not matched to a gene: 6. CDR3 sequence reads: CASNGLAGVGEQYF. Written as DNA, the CDR3 is TGTGCCAGCAACGGACTAGCGGGAGTTGGCGAGCAGTACTTC.

Concerning this clone: Germline and junction disagree at one end, which may indicate a read error. The chain uses TRBV7-7 and TRBJ2-5, with D possibly being TRBD2 (7 bases). The length of the CDR3 is 15 residues. CDR1 SSHAT and CDR2 FNYEAQ come from the germline V gene (reference sequence). The CDR3 nucleotides read TGTGCTAGCAGCCCCAAATGGGGGGGCTGGGGGACCCAGTACTTC. This encodes CASSPKWGGWGTQYF.

The genes are TRBV6-1 and TRBJ1-2; D perhaps matches TRBD1 (5 bases). Trimming cost V 2 bases and J 3 bases, with 10 bases left between them. Per germline, CDR1 MNHNS and CDR2 SASEGT. CDR3 length: 14 amino acids. CDR3 sequence reads: CASSELGQYYGYTF. DNA for the CDR3: TGTGCCAGCAGTGAATTGGGGCAGTACTATGGCTACACCTTC.

This chain connects TRBV28 to TRBJ1-2; TRBD1 might be the D (5 bases). The ends were cut back, 3 bases at V and 4 bases at J, with 9 bases in the middle. Germline V gene sequence: CDR1 MDHEN, CDR2 SYDVKM. This CDR3 has 13 residues. This chain's CDR3 is CASSLGRTYGYTF. As DNA, the CDR3 is TGTGCCAGCAGTTTGGGGCGGACCTATGGCTACACCTTC.

The V call is TRBV5-1, the J call TRBJ2-1; TRBD2 aligns across 9 bases. Trimming removed 0 bases from V and 4 bases from J; junction bases left unmatched: 8. The V gene's germline CDR1 is SGHRS and CDR2 YFSETQ. This CDR3 is 17 amino acids long. The CDR3 sequence is CASSLVPSGDAYNEQFF. For the CDR3, the DNA is TGCGCCAGCAGCTTGGTACCTAGCGGGGACGCTTACAATGAGCAGTTCTTC.

The chain has TRBV7-8 and TRBJ1-2, with D tentatively TRBD1 (5 bases). The CDR3 is 15 amino acids. Germline lookup yields CDR1 SGHVS and CDR2 FQNEAQ. With 4 bases removed from V and 3 bases from J, the gap between germline ends came to 15 bases. Here the CDR3 DNA reads TGTGCCAGCAGCTCTGGTGGGAGGGGCCACTATGGCTACACCTTC. It translates to CASSSGGRGHYGYTF. Variable domain in full (rest from reference TRBV7-8 and TRBJ1-2): GAGVSQSPRYKVAKRGQDVALRCDPISGHVSLFWYQQALGQGPEFLTYFQNEAQLDKSGLPSDRFFAERPEGSVSTLKIQRTQQEDSAVYLCASSSGGRGHYGYTFGSGTRLTVV.

The J gene is TRBJ1-1, the V gene TRBV2, with D possibly matching TRBD1 (5 bases). The germline CDR1 and CDR2 sequences are SNHLY and FYNNEI. The CDR3 is made up of 12 amino acids. Trimming removed 6 bases at V and 7 bases at J, with 12 bases between. The chain's CDR3 is CASSGDSHEAFF. Here the CDR3 DNA reads TGTGCCAGCAGCGGCGACAGTCATGAAGCTTTCTTT.

CDR3 coding DNA: TGTGCCAGTAATAAACAGGGAGTGAACACTGAAGCTTTCTTT. Encoded protein: CASNKQGVNTEAFF. The chain combines TRBV19 with TRBJ1-1, with TRBD1 as a possible D gene (6 bases). Germline CDR1 is LNHDA and CDR2 is SQIVND (reference sequence). This CDR3 is built from 14 residues. V lost 7 bases, J lost 0 bases, and 12 bases lay in between.

The chain carries TRBV19 and TRBJ2-2; the match to TRBD1 covers 7 bases. Germline CDR1 LNHDA, CDR2 SQIVND (reference sequence). After removal of 3 bases from V and 7 bases from J, the junction contained 8 bases not matched to a gene. This CDR3 has 15 amino acids. The DNA for the CDR3 is TGTGCCAGTAGTATTCTGAAGGGGGCCGGCGGGGAGCTGTTTTTT. It is translated as CASSILKGAGGELFF. The whole variable domain, filled in from reference TRBV19 and TRBJ2-2, reads DGGITQSPKYLFRKEGQNVTLSCEQNLNHDAMYWYRQDPGQGLRLIYYSQIVNDFQKGDIAEGYSVSREKKESFPLTVTSAQKNPTAFYLCASSILKGAGGELFFGEGSRLTVL.

The CDR3 reads CASSETGLDYGYTF. As DNA, the CDR3 is TGCGCCAGCAGCGAGACAGGGCTAGACTATGGCTACACCTTC. The chain employs TRBV10-2 and TRBJ1-2; 7 bases map to TRBD1. The CDR3 contains 14 residues. CDR1 is WSHSY, CDR2 SAAADI, per germline. Trimming took 6 bases from V and 3 from J; bases not matched to a gene: 7.

The chain joins TRBV28 to TRBJ2-1; 7 bases map to TRBD1. The CDR3 totals 12 residues. V shed 5 bases, J shed 7 bases, and the junction held 2 bases outside the gene matches. CDR1 MDHEN and CDR2 SYDVKM come from the germline V gene. CDR3 DNA: TGTGCCAGCAGTCGACAGGGAAATGAGCAGTTCTTC. Its translation: CASSRQGNEQFF.

This rearrangement joins TRBV7-9 to TRBJ1-5; possible D gene TRBD1, 5 bases. The germline V gene encodes CDR1 SEHNR and CDR2 FQNEAQ (reference sequence). V was clipped by 5 bases and J by 6 bases, with 11 bases between them. The CDR3 sequence is 13 residues long. In DNA, the CDR3 is TGTGCCAGCAGCCCGCAGGGCGGTCAGCCCCAGCATTTT. Translating gives CASSPQGGQPQHF. Together with reference TRBV7-9 and TRBJ1-5, the CDR3 gives the full variable domain: DTGVSQNPRHKITKRGQNVTFRCDPISEHNRLYWYRQTLGQGPEFLTYFQNEAQLEKSRLLSDRFSAERPKGSFSTLEIQRTEQGDSAMYLCASSPQGGQPQHFGDGTRLSIL.

The V and J genes are TRBV29-1 and TRBJ1-2; D is possibly TRBD1 (6 bases). Trimming cost V 7 bases and J 7 bases, with 10 bases left between them. Germline CDR1 SQVTM, CDR2 ANQGSEA. CDR3 size: 10 residues. CDR3 region: CSDGQFGYTF. The CDR3 DNA reads TGCAGCGATGGACAGTTTGGCTACACCTTC. Full variable domain (remainder filled in from reference TRBV29-1 and TRBJ1-2): SAVISQKPSRDICQRGTSLTIQCQVDSQVTMMFWYRQQPGQSLTLIATANQGSEATYESGFVIDKFPISRPNLTFSTLTVSNMSPEDSSIYLCSDGQFGYTFGSGTRLTVV.

The chain has TRBV28 and TRBJ2-7, with 9 bases fitting TRBD1. Germline trimming cut 6 bases from V and 3 bases from J; bases unmatched to any gene: 9. The CDR3 contains 15 residues. Germline values: CDR1 MDHEN, CDR2 SYDVKM. Here the CDR3 reads CASSPLWGQGYEQYF. Here the CDR3 DNA reads TGTGCCAGCAGCCCGCTTTGGGGACAGGGCTACGAGCAGTACTTC.

DNA of the CDR3: TGTGCCAGCTCCTCATCGGTGGGGGCGCGATTAGCTAATGAAAAACTGTTTTTT. Translated, it gives CASSSSVGARLANEKLFF. This chain connects TRBV9 to TRBJ1-4; TRBD1 might be the D (6 bases). This CDR3 is 18 amino acids long. Per the germline V gene, CDR1 is SGDLS and CDR2 is YYNGEE. Trimming took 7 bases from V and 3 from J, leaving 25 bases between them.

The rearrangement joins TRBV10-3 to TRBJ2-2; tentatively, D is TRBD2 (5 bases). Germline loops: CDR1 ENHRY, CDR2 SYGVKD. The CDR3 loop spans 15 amino acids. With 9 bases removed from V and 4 bases from J, the gap between germline ends came to 18 bases. The CDR3 DNA reads TGTGCCATTTGGCAGAATACGGGGAGCACCGGGGAGCTGTTTTTT. Its translation is CAIWQNTGSTGELFF.

This CDR3 is CASSSTGGGAFF. DNA of the CDR3: TGTGCCAGCAGCTCCACGGGTGGTGGAGCTTTCTTT. V and J are TRBV11-2 and TRBJ1-1; D gene uncertain. Germline CDR1 and CDR2: SGHAT and FQNNGV. CDR3 size: 12 residues. Trimming stripped 4 bases from V and 10 bases from J, with 13 bases between.

The chain joins TRBV2 to TRBJ2-1, with 9 bases identical to TRBD2. Looked up from germline, CDR1 is SNHLY and CDR2 is FYNNEI. The CDR3 covers 17 residues. V was clipped by 3 bases and J by 4 bases; unmatched bases: 10. CDR3 loop: CASSEVSGSWRYNEQFF. Here the CDR3 DNA reads TGTGCCAGCAGTGAGGTTAGCGGGAGTTGGAGGTACAATGAGCAGTTCTTC.

The V and J genes are TRBV18 and TRBJ2-5; D unresolved. The CDR3 covers 14 residues. With 1 base removed from V and 5 bases from J, the gap between germline ends came to 11 bases. Germline V lookup: CDR1 KGHSH, CDR2 LQKENI. This chain's CDR3 is CASSPLGSVETQYF. The CDR3 bases are TGTGCCAGCTCACCACTGGGCTCCGTGGAGACCCAGTACTTC.

The chain combines TRBV2 with TRBJ2-3; D remains ambiguous. The ends were cut back, 5 bases at V and 6 bases at J, with 12 bases in the middle. The CDR3 contains 13 residues. Germline V gene sequence: CDR1 SNHLY, CDR2 FYNNEI. CDR3 loop: CASSQELVDTQYF. The CDR3 DNA reads as TGTGCCAGCAGTCAGGAACTGGTGGATACGCAGTATTTT.